These 10 T cell receptor beta chains originate from one sample sequenced in a study of OX40 agonist ivuxolimab in advanced cancers. Libraries were prepared through the immunoSEQ multiplex PCR assay. This is the immuneACCESS table as TCRdb keeps it, with only in-frame sequences that have V and J called. A part of the clones is gone; compared with another copy, unresolved V genes explain less than half, and the rest is unexplained. Counted in this sample were 30,000 to 35,000 clones; more than 90% of them appeared once. More than 20% of the sample goes to the ten largest clones. The specimen was CD4+ or CD8+ T cells sorted from blood, collected in a trial of the OX40 agonist ivuxolimab. The receptors here all came from an adult with an advanced solid tumor such as melanoma, head and neck, liver or kidney cancer.

The V gene is TRBV4-3, the J gene TRBJ2-7; weak D call: TRBD2 (5 bases). Germline CDR1 and CDR2: LGHNA and YSLEER. With 0 bases removed from V and 4 bases from J, the gap between germline ends came to 10 bases. This CDR3 comprises 14 residues. DNA of the CDR3: TGCGCCAGCAGCCAAGACGTACCGGGGTACGAGCAGTACTTC. Translating it yields CASSQDVPGYEQYF.

The chain has TRBV4-1 and TRBJ2-3; TRBD1 agrees at 8 bases. Trimming removed 0 bases from V and 4 bases from J; junction bases left unmatched: 9. Germline CDR1 and CDR2: MGHRA and YSYEKL. There are 17 residues in the CDR3. The CDR3 spells CASSQDPPGGHADTQYF. The CDR3 nucleotides are TGCGCCAGCAGCCAAGATCCCCCAGGGGGCCATGCAGATACGCAGTATTTT.

The CDR3 loop is CASSPGQGGTDTQYF. Written as DNA, the CDR3 is TGTGCCAGCTCCCCGGGGCAGGGCGGCACAGATACGCAGTATTTT. This chain uses TRBV18 with TRBJ2-3; D tentatively reads TRBD1 or TRBD2 (5 bases each). V shed 6 bases and J shed 1 base, with 14 bases lying between them. The V gene's germline CDR1 is KGHSH and CDR2 LQKENI. The CDR3 totals 15 residues.

The chain recombines TRBV7-9 with TRBJ2-7; D remains unclear. Germline CDR1 is SEHNR and CDR2 is FQNEAQ (reference sequence). The ends were cut back, 0 bases at V and 5 bases at J, with 5 bases in the middle. The CDR3 loop spans 12 amino acids. Here the CDR3 reads CASSLAVNEQYF. CDR3 DNA: TGTGCCAGCAGCTTAGCTGTGAACGAGCAGTACTTC.

The J gene is TRBJ2-1, the V gene TRBV6-6; the D gene is possibly TRBD1 (5 bases). The V end lost 2 bases, the J end lost 6 bases, and 14 bases lay between the germline ends. Looked up from germline, CDR1 is MNHNY and CDR2 is SVGAGI (reference sequence). CDR3 length equals 15 residues. The CDR3 coding sequence is TGTGCCAGCAGTTACGGTAGGACACCTCTCAATGAGCAGTTCTTC. Its protein is CASSYGRTPLNEQFF.

The V call is TRBV5-4, the J call TRBJ2-2, with a weak D call TRBD2 (6 bases). V dropped 10 bases and J dropped 6 bases, with 19 bases sitting between them. Germline V gene sequence: CDR1 SGHNT, CDR2 YYREEE (reference sequence). This CDR3 has 14 amino acids. CDR3 nucleotide sequence: TGTGCCTTCCGCGGGGAAAGGTCCGCCGGGGAGCTGTTTTTT. As protein: CAFRGERSAGELFF.

V and J are TRBV13 and TRBJ2-1; the match to TRBD2 covers 13 bases. The CDR3 length is 18 residues. From germline, CDR1 is PRHDT and CDR2 FYEKMQ (reference sequence). Trimming cost V 4 bases and J 0 bases; bases outside gene matches: 6. The chain's CDR3 is CASSWTSGSKSSYNEQFF. In DNA form, the CDR3 reads TGTGCCAGCAGCTGGACTAGCGGGAGTAAAAGCTCCTACAATGAGCAGTTCTTC.

This chain joins TRBV14 and TRBJ1-1, with a tentative D call TRBD1 (5 bases). Trimming took off 1 base at V and 5 bases at J, with 23 bases between the two ends. The length of the CDR3 is 18 residues. The germline gives CDR1 SGHDN, CDR2 FVKESK. In DNA, the CDR3 is TGTGCCAGCAGCCAAGGATTCCACGGACAAACAAAGGAAACTGAAGCTTTCTTT. Translated: CASSQGFHGQTKETEAFF.

This chain joins TRBV19 and TRBJ2-5, with D perhaps matching TRBD1 (6 bases). Germline lookup yields CDR1 LNHDA and CDR2 SQIVND (reference sequence). The CDR3 runs 14 residues. Deletions cut 4 bases from V and 0 bases from J, with 9 bases between. The CDR3, as DNA: TGTGCCAGTAGTAGCGGACAGTACCAAGAGACCCAGTACTTC. Translated, it gives CASSSGQYQETQYF.

The rearrangement links TRBV2 to TRBJ2-7; a weak D match, TRBD1 (5 bases). This CDR3 is 13 amino acids long. CDR1 and CDR2 (germline): SNHLY, FYNNEI. Trimming shortened V by 8 bases and J by 3 bases, and 14 bases separated the two germline ends. Here the CDR3 reads CASGAGRFYEQYF. DNA of the CDR3: TGTGCCAGCGGGGCAGGTCGATTCTACGAGCAGTACTTC.